The clone carrying this T cell receptor (beta chain) turned up a few times. There are 13 residues in the CDR3. Germline trimming cut 4 bases from V and 10 bases from J; bases unmatched to any gene: 10. CDR1 is SQVTM, CDR2 ANQGSEA, per germline. The sample is drawn from a study of T-cell reconstitution after alpha-beta-depleted transplantation in children. Preparation of the TCRbeta library was carried out with unique molecular identifiers. TCRdb reprocessed the PCR reads with MiXCR, giving one entry per CDR3 protein. The sample has around 400,000 distinct CDR3 sequences; approximately 10% are singletons.

The chain links TRBV29-1 to TRBJ1-1; TRBD1 aligns across 9 bases. The source material was PBMCs from the stem cell graft donor, sampled from the stem cell graft. This sequence originates from a human donor who donated a stem cell graft to a child with acute myeloid leukemia. CDR3 residues: CSVGGTGNGLAFF. The CDR3 DNA reads as TGCAGCGTTGGGGGGACAGGGAACGGGCTAGCTTTCTTT.